This T cell receptor beta chain was sequenced in a study of a mutant IDH1 vaccine in newly diagnosed glioma. At the level of the study: The first vaccination came 4-6 weeks after radiotherapy alone, or with temozolomide cycles. Of treated patients, around 60% were men and approximately 40% women, averaging around 42 years. Beforehand, treatment had been radiotherapy, temozolomide, or both; the majority received both. Study-wide findings and caveats: A vaccine-induced immune response developed in around 94% of the patients.

The time point: week 23, last vaccination. Each dose delivered 300 ug of mutant IDH1 20-mer peptide subcutaneously with imiquimod. Some clones are missing from TCRdb's copy, which holds only in-frame ones; the method was immunoSEQ multiplex PCR. Of 20,000 to 25,000 clones in the sample, roughly four fifths were seen once. The germline CDR1 and CDR2 sequences are LNHDA and SQIVND (reference sequence). The CDR3 contains 15 residues. The J segment lost 7 bases and the V segment lost 2 bases, leaving 6 bases of the junction unmatched. Regarding this clone: Its specificity is not known.

This chain connects TRBV19 to TRBJ2-1; 9 positions agree with TRBD2. The material sequenced was PBMCs, taken from a glioma patient whose treatment included an IDH1 peptide vaccine. The receptor was isolated from a man younger than 45 with glioma. The CDR3 loop reads CASSIPGTSKNEQFF. Here the CDR3 DNA reads TGTGCCAGTAGTATACCCGGGACTAGCAAGAATGAGCAGTTCTTC.